Listed below are T cell receptor beta chains from one sample, sequenced in a study of T-cell memory formation after mild COVID-19. MiXCR was run by TCRdb on the 5' RACE reads, yielding one entry per CDR3 protein. The data contain about 140,000 distinct CDR3 sequences, approximately 25% of them seen just once; the ten biggest clones take up roughly 25%. Sequencing was carried out using PBMCs or a T cell subset sorted from them (not recorded which). The receptor source for this set is an adult woman who had mild COVID-19 (a few samples of this study predate the infection). Cell type and time point are not known. The CDR3 runs from the conserved cysteine through the conserved F or W. Fields, in order: J gene, clone size, V gene, CDR3 length, D gene, CDR3 protein. A D gene is named only where the DNA matches it firmly. The size field is filled for only some rows; it gives once, few, many or a size class.

TRBJ2-5 | NA | TRBV27 | 13 | NA | CASSGFYQETQYF
TRBJ2-7 | NA | TRBV18 | 14 | NA | CASSPGRSSYEQYF
TRBJ1-2 | NA | TRBV10-2 | 13 | TRBD1 | CAILSPGGYGYTF
TRBJ2-5 | NA | TRBV5-1 | 15 | TRBD1 | CASSIGQGPAKTQYF
TRBJ2-5 | few | TRBV12-3/TRBV12-4 | 14 | NA | CASSYTGYQETQYF
TRBJ1-1 | NA | TRBV6-5 | 15 | TRBD1 | CASSYSGGLHTEAFF
TRBJ1-1 | NA | TRBV6-6 | 14 | NA | CASSYSTGGTEAFF
TRBJ2-1 | few | TRBV5-1 | 15 | NA | CASSLVDPSYNEQFF
TRBJ1-6 | NA | TRBV4-1 | 16 | NA | CASSPRQIIMDSPLHF
TRBJ2-7 | few | TRBV6-2/TRBV6-3 | 13 | NA | CASSKGTYYEQYF
TRBJ1-1 | NA | TRBV15 | 15 | NA | CATSREVGLNTEAFF
TRBJ1-2 | NA | TRBV4-1 | 14 | NA | CASSHITGNNGYTF